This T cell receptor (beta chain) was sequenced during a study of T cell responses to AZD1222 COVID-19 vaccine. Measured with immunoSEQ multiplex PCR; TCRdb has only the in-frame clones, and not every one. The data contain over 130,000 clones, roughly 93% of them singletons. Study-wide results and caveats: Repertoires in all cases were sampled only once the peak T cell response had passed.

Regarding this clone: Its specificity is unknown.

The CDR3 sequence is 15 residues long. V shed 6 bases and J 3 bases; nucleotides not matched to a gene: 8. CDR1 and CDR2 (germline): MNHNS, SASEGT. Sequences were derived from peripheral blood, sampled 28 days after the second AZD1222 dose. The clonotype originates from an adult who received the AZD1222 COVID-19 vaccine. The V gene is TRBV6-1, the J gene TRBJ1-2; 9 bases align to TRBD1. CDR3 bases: TGTGCCAGCAGGGATCAAGACAGGGGGTACTATGGCTACACCTTC. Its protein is CASRDQDRGYYGYTF.